These 20 T cell receptor beta chains originate from one sample sequenced in a study of lymphopenia after photon versus proton radiotherapy. This table comes from immunoSEQ multiplex PCR, and its TCRdb copy is limited to in-frame clones, with some not included. The sample yields some 30,000 clones, around 94% seen once. Material: peripheral blood, obtained from a patient treated with photon-based radiotherapy. These receptors came from a woman aged 50 to 60 with cholangiocarcinoma.

The gene calls are TRBV5-6 and TRBJ2-2; D is perhaps TRBD1 (5 bases). Trimming took 5 bases from V and 1 from J, leaving 9 bases between them. The CDR3 spans 14 residues. Germline assignment: CDR1 SGHDT and CDR2 YYEEEE. The CDR3 loop is CASSSTGNTGELFF. CDR3 nucleotides: TGTGCCAGCAGTTCAACAGGGAACACCGGGGAGCTGTTTTTT.

This chain connects TRBV12-5 to TRBJ1-2, with 8 bases identical to TRBD1. This CDR3 spans 16 amino acids. In germline, CDR1 is LGHNT, CDR2 FRNRAP. J was trimmed by 7 bases and V by 2 bases; bases with no gene match: 12. The CDR3: CASGLQPTGGTSGYTF. In DNA, the CDR3 is TGTGCTAGTGGTTTGCAACCCACAGGGGGTACTAGTGGCTACACCTTC.

The chain recombines TRBV4-3 with TRBJ2-1; D unresolved. The CDR3 covers 15 residues. Germline V gene lookup returns CDR1 LGHNA and CDR2 YSLEER. Trimming shortened V by 0 bases and J by 6 bases, and 12 bases separated the two germline ends. CDR3 amino acids: CASSQDPQVRNEQFF. The CDR3 region has the DNA TGCGCCAGCAGCCAAGATCCCCAGGTTCGCAATGAGCAGTTCTTC.

This chain joins TRBV2 and TRBJ2-3; TRBD1 matches 9 bases. The CDR3 is 13 amino acids. Germline V gene lookup returns CDR1 SNHLY and CDR2 FYNNEI. Trimming at V came to 6 bases and at J to 3 bases, leaving 1 base not matched to a gene. The CDR3 is CASSGQGTDTQYF. CDR3 bases: TGTGCCAGCAGCGGACAGGGGACAGATACGCAGTATTTT.

V usage is TRBV19 and J usage is TRBJ1-1; D not certain. The germline gives CDR1 LNHDA, CDR2 SQIVND (reference sequence). Trimming took off 3 bases at V and 2 bases at J, with 4 bases between the two ends. The CDR3 consists of 12 residues. CDR3 sequence (DNA): TGTGCCAGTAGTATCCTTAACACTGAAGCTTTCTTT. This encodes CASSILNTEAFF.

The CDR3 bases are TGTGCCAGCAGCCCCCTAAGGACGGACAGCTCCTACGAGCAGTACTTC. It specifies CASSPLRTDSSYEQYF. The genes are TRBV7-6 and TRBJ2-7, with a weak D call TRBD1 (6 bases). Germline values: CDR1 SGHVS, CDR2 FNYEAQ. CDR3 size: 16 residues. V lost 5 bases and J 0 bases, leaving 17 bases between the germline ends.

The chain recombines TRBV11-2 with TRBJ1-2; perhaps TRBD1 as D (6 bases). The V gene lost 3 bases and the J gene lost 0 bases, with 11 bases spanning the gap. The V gene's germline CDR1 is SGHAT and CDR2 FQNNGV. This CDR3 contains 15 residues. The CDR3 region is CASSFTGSANYGYTF. The CDR3 coding sequence is TGTGCCAGCAGCTTTACAGGGTCAGCTAACTATGGCTACACCTTC.

The chain employs TRBV7-9 and TRBJ2-5; D not certain. The V gene's germline CDR1 is SEHNR and CDR2 FQNEAQ (reference sequence). The CDR3 consists of 13 residues. Trimming removed 1 base from V and 7 bases from J, with 10 bases in between. The CDR3 DNA follows: TGTGCCAGCAGCTTAGACAGCTCAGGGACCCAGTACTTC. This translates into CASSLDSSGTQYF.

The rearrangement uses TRBV19 and TRBJ2-2, with D hard to call. CDR1 is LNHDA, CDR2 SQIVND, per germline (reference sequence). The length of the CDR3 is 13 residues. Trimming cost V 4 bases and J 1 base, with 4 bases left between them. CDR3 loop: CASSRRNTGELFF. CDR3 DNA: TGTGCCAGTAGTAGACGGAACACCGGGGAGCTGTTTTTT.

The rearrangement joins TRBV7-2 to TRBJ2-6; the D is unclear. CDR3 length: 16 amino acids. The V gene's germline CDR1 is SGHTA and CDR2 FQGNSA. V lost 1 base to trimming and J lost 1 base, with 8 bases between them. The chain's CDR3 is CASSLGLGSGANVLTF. The CDR3 DNA follows: TGTGCCAGCAGCTTAGGTTTGGGTTCTGGGGCCAACGTCCTGACTTTC.

V usage is TRBV5-1 and J usage is TRBJ1-6, with 10 bases matching TRBD1. The germline gives CDR1 SGHRS, CDR2 YFSETQ. This CDR3 has 15 amino acids. V lost 4 bases and J lost 4; bases outside the gene matches: 2. CDR3 sequence (DNA): TGCGCCAGCAGCCGGGACAGGGGATATAATTCACCCCTCCACTTT. Its protein product is CASSRDRGYNSPLHF.

The chain recombines TRBV19 with TRBJ1-2, with TRBD1 identical over 12 bases. After removal of 5 bases from V and 7 bases from J, the junction contained 5 bases not matched to a gene. CDR1 and CDR2 from the germline V gene are LNHDA and SQIVND (reference sequence). The CDR3 runs to 14 residues. This CDR3 is CASSPGTGGFGYTF. As DNA, the CDR3 is TGTGCCAGTAGTCCTGGGACAGGGGGCTTTGGCTACACCTTC. The whole variable domain, filled in from reference TRBV19 and TRBJ1-2, reads DGGITQSPKYLFRKEGQNVTLSCEQNLNHDAMYWYRQDPGQGLRLIYYSQIVNDFQKGDIAEGYSVSREKKESFPLTVTSAQKNPTAFYLCASSPGTGGFGYTFGSGTRLTVV.

This chain's CDR3 is CASSLVPVGISEQYF. The CDR3 DNA sequence: TGTGCCAGCAGCTTAGTCCCAGTTGGGATCTCCGAGCAGTACTTC. The chain uses TRBV7-9 and TRBJ2-7; no definite D call. CDR3 length: 15 residues. The germline CDR1 and CDR2 sequences are SEHNR and FQNEAQ (reference sequence). The V end was cut by 1 base, the J end by 6 bases, with 16 bases between.

The chain uses TRBV28 and TRBJ1-3; D is ambiguous. This CDR3 has 13 amino acids. V was clipped by 8 bases and J by 5 bases, with 13 bases between them. Germline CDR1 and CDR2: MDHEN and SYDVKM. CDR3 protein: CASRDFIRNTIYF. The CDR3 DNA follows: TGTGCCAGCCGGGATTTTATTCGAAACACCATATATTTT.

The chain couples TRBV27 to TRBJ1-6; 7 positions match TRBD1. The J segment lost 7 bases and the V segment lost 5 bases, leaving 17 bases of the junction unmatched. The CDR3 extends over 18 amino acids. Germline CDR1 reads MNHEY; CDR2 reads SMNVEV (reference sequence). As DNA, the CDR3 is TGTGCCAGCAGTCCCAAACCCGTCGGGGTCAGGGGGAATTCACCCCTCCACTTT. Its translation is CASSPKPVGVRGNSPLHF.

J is TRBJ2-2 and V is TRBV6-4; 10 nucleotides match TRBD2. V trimming: 7 bases; J trimming: 1 base; junction bases outside the gene matches: 3. Germline assignment: CDR1 MRHNA and CDR2 SNTAGT. The CDR3 runs to 15 residues. Written as DNA, the CDR3 is TGTGCCAGCATGGCTAGCGGGGGGAACACCGGGGAGCTGTTTTTT. Protein: CASMASGGNTGELFF.

J is TRBJ2-3 and V is TRBV21-1; TRBD1 was called by the table and not checked on the DNA. TRBV21-1 is a recognized pseudogene. CDR3 length: 17 amino acids. CDR3 sequence: CASSKVRRDRGTDTQYF. In DNA, the CDR3 is TGTGCCAGCAGCAAAGTGAGGCGGGACAGGGGCACAGATACGCAGTATTTT.

This chain connects TRBV6-5 to TRBJ2-7; D may be TRBD2 (7 bases). The germline V gene encodes CDR1 MNHEY and CDR2 SVGAGI. This CDR3 spans 16 amino acids. V was clipped by 0 bases and J by 2 bases, with 14 bases between them. CDR3 DNA sequence: TGTGCCAGCAGTTACTCGGAAAGCGGGACACCCTACGAGCAGTACTTC. Translation: CASSYSESGTPYEQYF.

The rearrangement uses TRBV19 and TRBJ2-7, with D hard to call. V was trimmed by 4 bases and J by 2 bases, leaving 12 bases between them. CDR3 length equals 14 residues. In germline, CDR1 is LNHDA, CDR2 SQIVND (reference sequence). The CDR3 nucleotides are TGTGCCAGTAGTAGCCAAACGGAAGCCTACGAGCAGTACTTC. Translation gives CASSSQTEAYEQYF.

The chain combines TRBV9 with TRBJ1-3; no firm D call. V gave up 2 bases and J gave up 4 bases, with 7 bases separating them. The CDR3 loop spans 13 amino acids. Per the germline V gene, CDR1 is SGDLS and CDR2 is YYNGEE. The CDR3 is CASSVWEGNTIYF. CDR3 DNA sequence: TGTGCCAGCAGCGTTTGGGAAGGAAACACCATATATTTT.